The 4 T cell receptor beta chains below come from one sample, sequenced in a study of T-cell reconstitution after alpha-beta-depleted transplantation in children. Unique molecular identifiers were incorporated into the prepared TCRbeta library. TCRdb fed the PCR reads into MiXCR, producing one record per CDR3 protein. The table has 250,000 to 400,000 distinct CDR3 sequences, roughly 25% seen once. The input for sequencing was PBMCs, mostly from graft donor cells, taken 180 days after TCRalphabeta/CD19-depleted stem cell transplant. The receptor set was obtained from a male patient younger than 18 who had a stem cell transplant for acute lymphoblastic leukemia, so the T cells may come from the graft donor.

The gene calls are TRBV12-3 or TRBV12-4 and TRBJ1-4, with TRBD1 matching 9 bases. J lost 10 bases, V lost 8 bases, and 14 bases had no gene match. CDR3 length: 15 amino acids. CDR3 region: CASALRGTGRGKLFF. The CDR3 DNA reads TGTGCCAGCGCCTTAAGGGGGACAGGGAGGGGAAAACTGTTTTTT.

In this sample, this clonotype turned up many times. CDR3 protein: CSVEEGGYNEQFF. CDR3 DNA: TGCAGCGTTGAAGAAGGGGGTTACAATGAGCAGTTCTTC. V usage is TRBV29-1 and J usage is TRBJ2-1; perhaps TRBD1 as D (6 bases). This CDR3 has 13 residues. CDR1 is SQVTM and CDR2 is ANQGSEA in the germline V gene. V dropped 0 bases and J dropped 4 bases, with 7 bases sitting between them.

This clonotype appeared a few times. V gene TRBV20-1 combines with J gene TRBJ2-1; D is unclear. The CDR3 is made up of 17 amino acids. Deletions cut 0 bases from V and 4 bases from J, with 19 bases between. Germline lookup yields CDR1 DFQATT and CDR2 SNEGSKA (reference sequence). The CDR3 DNA reads as TGCAGTGCTAGAGATTGGTTGGAGCCGGTCTCTTACAATGAGCAGTTCTTC. Its protein product is CSARDWLEPVSYNEQFF.

V is TRBV5-5 and J is TRBJ2-5; 8 bases line up with TRBD1. CDR3 size: 15 residues. CDR1 and CDR2 from the germline V gene are SGHKS and YYEKEE (reference sequence). V gave up 6 bases and J gave up 4 bases; unmatched junction bases: 11. The CDR3, as DNA: TGTGCCAGCATCGGACAGGGTCGGTCAGGAGAGACCCAGTACTTC. The encoded protein is CASIGQGRSGETQYF.